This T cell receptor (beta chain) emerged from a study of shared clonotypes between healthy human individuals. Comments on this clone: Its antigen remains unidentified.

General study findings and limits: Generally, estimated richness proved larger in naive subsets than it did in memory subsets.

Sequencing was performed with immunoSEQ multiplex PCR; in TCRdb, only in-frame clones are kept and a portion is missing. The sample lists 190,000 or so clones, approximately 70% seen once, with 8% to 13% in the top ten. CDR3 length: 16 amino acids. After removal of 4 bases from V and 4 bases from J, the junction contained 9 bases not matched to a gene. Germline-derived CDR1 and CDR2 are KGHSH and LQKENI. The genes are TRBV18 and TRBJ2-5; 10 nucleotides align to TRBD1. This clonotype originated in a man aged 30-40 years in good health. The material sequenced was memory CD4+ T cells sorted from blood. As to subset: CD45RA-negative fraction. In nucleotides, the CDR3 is TGTGCCAGCTCACGCGGGACAGGGGCAAACGGAGAGACCCAGTACTTC. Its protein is CASSRGTGANGETQYF.